A selection of T cell receptor beta chains follows, all from one sample in a study of T cell responses to AZD1222 COVID-19 vaccine. The method was immunoSEQ multiplex PCR; TCRdb's version includes in-frame clones alone and lacks a portion of them. The table shows around 140,000 clones, with 91% occurring only once. The sequences come from peripheral blood, collected 28 days after the second dose of the MenACWY control vaccine. The receptors come from an adult who received the MenACWY meningococcal vaccine as a control. Each CDR3 is given with its conserved first and last residue. D genes are given only for firm matches. Clone size is shown for a subset of rows, as once, few, many or a class of expanded clone.

CDR3 protein: CASHQGLAGEWAKNIQYF
CDR3 DNA: TGTGCCAGTCACCAGGGACTAGCGGGAGAGTGGGCCAAAAACATTCAGTACTTC
clone size: NA
V gene: TRBV19
J gene: TRBJ2-4
D gene: TRBD2

CDR3 protein: CATRDGYNEQFF
CDR3 DNA: TGTGCCACAAGGGACGGGTACAATGAGCAGTTCTTC
clone size: NA
V gene: TRBV24-1
J gene: TRBJ2-1
D gene: NA

CDR3 protein: CASSIGTGADTQYF
CDR3 DNA: TGTGCCAGTAGTATTGGGACAGGAGCAGATACGCAGTATTTT
clone size: NA
V gene: TRBV19
J gene: TRBJ2-3
D gene: TRBD1

CDR3 protein: CASSLMPTNEQFF
CDR3 DNA: TGTGCCAGCAGCTTAATGCCGACAAATGAGCAGTTCTTC
clone size: NA
V gene: TRBV7-3
J gene: TRBJ2-1
D gene: NA

CDR3 protein: CASSATGTGGSEQYF
CDR3 DNA: TGTGCCAGCAGCGCCACCGGGACAGGGGGCTCCGAGCAGTACTTC
clone size: NA
V gene: TRBV6-6
J gene: TRBJ2-7
D gene: TRBD1

CDR3 protein: CASSSLRDRDEKLFF
CDR3 DNA: TGTGCCAGCAGTTCCCTCCGGGACAGGGATGAAAAACTGTTTTTT
clone size: NA
V gene: TRBV28
J gene: TRBJ1-4
D gene: TRBD1

CDR3 protein: CASSPGSRREAFF
CDR3 DNA: TGTGCCAGCTCACCAGGGTCGCGGAGGGAAGCTTTCTTT
clone size: NA
V gene: TRBV18
J gene: TRBJ1-1
D gene: NA

CDR3 protein: CASSLSRGSYEQYF
CDR3 DNA: TGTGCCAGCAGCTTATCCCGGGGCTCCTACGAGCAGTACTTC
clone size: few
V gene: TRBV7-2
J gene: TRBJ2-7
D gene: NA

CDR3 protein: CSVVRTPGYTEAFF
CDR3 DNA: TGCAGCGTTGTGCGGACGCCTGGATACACTGAAGCTTTCTTT
clone size: NA
V gene: TRBV29-1
J gene: TRBJ1-1
D gene: NA

CDR3 protein: CAWSVSLGRNYSPLHF
CDR3 DNA: TGTGCCTGGAGTGTATCCCTCGGCAGGAATTATTCACCCCTCCACTTT
clone size: NA
V gene: TRBV30
J gene: TRBJ1-6
D gene: NA

CDR3 protein: CASSLGEGTEAFF
CDR3 DNA: TGTGCCAGCAGTTTGGGCGAGGGGACCGAAGCTTTCTTT
clone size: few
V gene: TRBV6-1
J gene: TRBJ1-1
D gene: NA

CDR3 protein: CASSLLGGSYNEQFF
CDR3 DNA: TGTGCCAGCAGCCTCCTTGGGGGCTCCTACAATGAGCAGTTCTTC
clone size: NA
V gene: TRBV7-2
J gene: TRBJ2-1
D gene: NA

CDR3 protein: CASSYSGANVLTF
CDR3 DNA: TGTGCCAGCAGTTACTCTGGGGCCAACGTCCTGACTTTC
clone size: NA
V gene: TRBV6-2/TRBV6-3
J gene: TRBJ2-6
D gene: NA

CDR3 protein: CASSDLVGGVNQPQHF
CDR3 DNA: TGTGCCAGCAGTGATCTAGTCGGAGGCGTCAATCAGCCCCAGCATTTT
clone size: NA
V gene: TRBV6-1
J gene: TRBJ1-5
D gene: NA

CDR3 protein: CASSFPPYYGYTF
CDR3 DNA: TGTGCCAGCAGTTTTCCTCCATACTATGGCTACACCTTC
clone size: NA
V gene: TRBV3-1/TRBV3-2
J gene: TRBJ1-2
D gene: NA

CDR3 protein: CSVDVGRGVAYEQYF
CDR3 DNA: TGCAGCGTTGATGTCGGGAGGGGTGTTGCCTACGAGCAGTACTTC
clone size: NA
V gene: TRBV29-1
J gene: TRBJ2-7
D gene: TRBD2

CDR3 protein: CASSFSGRTEAFF
CDR3 DNA: TGTGCCAGCAGTTTCTCAGGGAGGACCGAAGCTTTCTTT
clone size: NA
V gene: TRBV12-3/TRBV12-4
J gene: TRBJ1-1
D gene: NA

CDR3 protein: CASSEDGETQYF
CDR3 DNA: TGTGCCAGCAGTGAAGATGGGGAGACCCAGTACTTC
clone size: NA
V gene: TRBV6-1
J gene: TRBJ2-5
D gene: NA

CDR3 protein: CASSLGDRTDNYGYTF
CDR3 DNA: TGTGCCAGCAGCTTAGGAGACCGGACCGATAACTATGGCTACACCTTC
clone size: NA
V gene: TRBV7-9
J gene: TRBJ1-2
D gene: NA

CDR3 protein: CASSLGRTDNYGYTF
CDR3 DNA: TGTGCCAGCAGCTTAGGTAGGACAGACAACTATGGCTACACCTTC
clone size: NA
V gene: TRBV7-8
J gene: TRBJ1-2
D gene: NA

CDR3 protein: CATSDTRTGGYEQYF
CDR3 DNA: TGTGCCACCAGTGATACTCGGACAGGGGGCTACGAGCAGTACTTC
clone size: few
V gene: TRBV24-1
J gene: TRBJ2-7
D gene: TRBD1

CDR3 protein: CASSLTVGGELFF
CDR3 DNA: TGTGCCAGCAGCTTAACTGTGGGCGGGGAGCTGTTTTTT
clone size: NA
V gene: TRBV7-3
J gene: TRBJ2-2
D gene: NA

CDR3 protein: CASRARAGGAKDTEAFF
CDR3 DNA: TGTGCCAGCAGGGCTAGGGCAGGGGGCGCGAAGGACACTGAAGCTTTCTTT
clone size: NA
V gene: TRBV7-9
J gene: TRBJ1-1
D gene: TRBD1

CDR3 protein: CASSEASRGPEQYF
CDR3 DNA: TGTGCCAGCAGCGAGGCCTCCCGGGGCCCCGAGCAGTACTTC
clone size: few
V gene: TRBV7-9
J gene: TRBJ2-7
D gene: NA

CDR3 protein: CASSFELQGREQFF
CDR3 DNA: TGTGCCAGCAGCTTCGAACTACAGGGAAGAGAGCAGTTCTTC
clone size: NA
V gene: TRBV7-8
J gene: TRBJ2-1
D gene: NA

CDR3 protein: CASSLWGRSTDTQYF
CDR3 DNA: TGTGCCAGCAGCTTATGGGGTCGGAGCACAGATACGCAGTATTTT
clone size: NA
V gene: TRBV7-6
J gene: TRBJ2-3
D gene: NA

CDR3 protein: CASSSGLAGGVDTQYF
CDR3 DNA: TGCGCCAGCAGCTCGGGACTAGCGGGAGGTGTAGATACGCAGTATTTT
clone size: NA
V gene: TRBV5-1
J gene: TRBJ2-3
D gene: TRBD2

CDR3 protein: CASSGGRFSGANVLTF
CDR3 DNA: TGTGCCAGCAGCGGTGGACGGTTCTCTGGGGCCAACGTCCTGACTTTC
clone size: NA
V gene: TRBV9
J gene: TRBJ2-6
D gene: NA

CDR3 protein: CASSLQGAAGELFF
CDR3 DNA: TGTGCCAGCAGCCTACAAGGCGCCGCCGGGGAGCTGTTTTTT
clone size: NA
V gene: TRBV11-2
J gene: TRBJ2-2
D gene: NA

CDR3 protein: CSVGGAHYGYTF
CDR3 DNA: TGCAGCGTTGGAGGGGCTCACTATGGCTACACCTTC
clone size: NA
V gene: TRBV29-1
J gene: TRBJ1-2
D gene: NA

CDR3 protein: CASRADRDTEAFF
CDR3 DNA: TGCGCCAGCAGGGCTGACAGGGACACTGAAGCTTTCTTT
clone size: NA
V gene: TRBV10-2
J gene: TRBJ1-1
D gene: TRBD1

CDR3 protein: CATSDSAEQYF
CDR3 DNA: TGTGCCACCAGTGATTCCGCCGAGCAGTACTTC
clone size: once
V gene: TRBV24-1
J gene: TRBJ2-7
D gene: NA

CDR3 protein: CASSLGGQGLNQPQHF
CDR3 DNA: TGTGCCAGCAGCTTAGGAGGACAGGGGTTAAATCAGCCCCAGCATTTT
clone size: NA
V gene: TRBV7-2
J gene: TRBJ1-5
D gene: TRBD1

CDR3 protein: CASSISGAGWSSYNEQFF
CDR3 DNA: TGTGCCAGTAGTATAAGCGGGGCGGGGTGGAGCTCCTACAATGAGCAGTTCTTC
clone size: NA
V gene: TRBV19
J gene: TRBJ2-1
D gene: TRBD2

CDR3 protein: CASSQRGGLGYGYTF
CDR3 DNA: TGTGCCAGCAGCCAAAGGGGGGGCCTTGGCTATGGCTACACCTTC
clone size: NA
V gene: TRBV3-1/TRBV3-2
J gene: TRBJ1-2
D gene: NA

CDR3 protein: CASGMGGVNNEQFF
CDR3 DNA: TGCGCCAGCGGAATGGGGGGAGTAAACAATGAGCAGTTCTTC
clone size: NA
V gene: TRBV5-1
J gene: TRBJ2-1
D gene: NA

CDR3 protein: CASSAVDRSSYNEQFF
CDR3 DNA: TGTGCCAGCAGTGCAGTCGACAGGAGCTCCTACAATGAGCAGTTCTTC
clone size: NA
V gene: TRBV2
J gene: TRBJ2-1
D gene: NA

CDR3 protein: CASSLADREYQPQHF
CDR3 DNA: TGTGCCAGCAGCTTAGCGGACAGGGAGTATCAGCCCCAGCATTTT
clone size: NA
V gene: TRBV7-8
J gene: TRBJ1-5
D gene: TRBD1

CDR3 protein: CASSLDGLFELDGYTF
CDR3 DNA: TGTGCCAGCAGCTTAGACGGCCTATTCGAACTCGATGGCTACACCTTC
clone size: NA
V gene: TRBV7-9
J gene: TRBJ1-2
D gene: NA

CDR3 protein: CASSYGTGGTYEQYF
CDR3 DNA: TGTGCCAGCAGTTACGGGACAGGAGGGACCTACGAGCAGTACTTC
clone size: NA
V gene: TRBV6-2/TRBV6-3
J gene: TRBJ2-7
D gene: TRBD1

CDR3 protein: CASSRGTYTDTQYF
CDR3 DNA: TGTGCCAGCAGTCGCGGGACGTACACAGATACGCAGTATTTT
clone size: NA
V gene: TRBV28
J gene: TRBJ2-3
D gene: NA

CDR3 protein: CASSQGVNSNQPQHF
CDR3 DNA: TGTGCCAGCAGCCAGGGGGTGAATAGCAATCAGCCCCAGCATTTT
clone size: NA
V gene: TRBV3-1/TRBV3-2
J gene: TRBJ1-5
D gene: NA

CDR3 protein: CASSLVSGTNTEAFF
CDR3 DNA: TGTGCCAGCAGCTTAGTTTCGGGGACGAACACTGAAGCTTTCTTT
clone size: NA
V gene: TRBV7-2
J gene: TRBJ1-1
D gene: NA

CDR3 protein: CASSLVGKDPYNEQFF
CDR3 DNA: TGTGCCAGCAGCTTAGTTGGTAAAGACCCCTACAATGAGCAGTTCTTC
clone size: NA
V gene: TRBV7-9
J gene: TRBJ2-1
D gene: NA

CDR3 protein: CSVTGTGVHEQYF
CDR3 DNA: TGCAGCGTGACCGGGACAGGGGTCCACGAGCAGTACTTC
clone size: NA
V gene: TRBV29-1
J gene: TRBJ2-7
D gene: TRBD1

CDR3 protein: CASSPPSEGTLHF
CDR3 DNA: TGTGCCAGCTCACCACCGTCGGAGGGCACCCTCCACTTT
clone size: NA
V gene: TRBV18
J gene: TRBJ1-6
D gene: NA

CDR3 protein: CASSFPVDTGELFF
CDR3 DNA: TGTGCCAGCAGTTTCCCCGTGGATACCGGGGAGCTGTTTTTT
clone size: NA
V gene: TRBV28
J gene: TRBJ2-2
D gene: NA

CDR3 protein: CASSPGQGAPGETQYF
CDR3 DNA: TGTGCCAGCAGCCCCGGACAGGGGGCGCCGGGAGAGACCCAGTACTTC
clone size: NA
V gene: TRBV7-3
J gene: TRBJ2-5
D gene: TRBD1

CDR3 protein: CASSYQAGTKYF
CDR3 DNA: TGTGCCAGCAGCTACCAGGCAGGGACTAAGTACTTC
clone size: NA
V gene: TRBV11-1
J gene: TRBJ2-5
D gene: TRBD2

CDR3 protein: CASSPDRGPETQYF
CDR3 DNA: TGCGCCAGCAGCCCCGACAGGGGTCCAGAGACCCAGTACTTC
clone size: NA
V gene: TRBV5-1
J gene: TRBJ2-5
D gene: TRBD1

CDR3 protein: CATRGAGSGNTIYF
CDR3 DNA: TGTGCCACCCGCGGGGCAGGCTCTGGAAACACCATATATTTT
clone size: NA
V gene: TRBV15
J gene: TRBJ1-3
D gene: NA

CDR3 protein: CATSDFGTTSQFF
CDR3 DNA: TGTGCCACCAGTGATTTCGGGACCACCAGTCAGTTCTTC
clone size: NA
V gene: TRBV24-1
J gene: TRBJ2-1
D gene: NA

CDR3 protein: CASSTDSASSSPLHF
CDR3 DNA: TGTGCCAGCAGCACAGACAGTGCTTCCTCCTCACCCCTCCACTTT
clone size: few
V gene: TRBV7-2
J gene: TRBJ1-6
D gene: NA

CDR3 protein: CASSEAINYGYTF
CDR3 DNA: TGTGCCAGTAGTGAGGCCATTAACTATGGCTACACCTTC
clone size: NA
V gene: TRBV6-1
J gene: TRBJ1-2
D gene: NA

CDR3 protein: CASSQGWQGKIATNEKLFF
CDR3 DNA: TGCGCCAGCAGTCAAGGTTGGCAGGGGAAGATTGCAACTAATGAAAAACTGTTTTTT
clone size: NA
V gene: TRBV23-1
J gene: TRBJ1-4
D gene: NA

CDR3 protein: CATSRDRSFDYGYTF
CDR3 DNA: TGTGCCACCAGCAGAGACAGGAGTTTTGATTATGGCTACACCTTC
clone size: NA
V gene: TRBV15
J gene: TRBJ1-2
D gene: NA

CDR3 protein: CAISPMGADSPLHF
CDR3 DNA: TGTGCCATCAGTCCGATGGGGGCGGATTCACCCCTCCACTTT
clone size: NA
V gene: TRBV10-3
J gene: TRBJ1-6
D gene: NA

CDR3 protein: CASSVPLREDRPEQYF
CDR3 DNA: TGTGCCAGCAGCGTACCCCTGAGGGAGGACAGGCCCGAGCAGTACTTC
clone size: NA
V gene: TRBV9
J gene: TRBJ2-7
D gene: NA

CDR3 protein: CSVGQEPYTGELFF
CDR3 DNA: TGCAGCGTCGGACAGGAACCTTACACCGGGGAGCTGTTTTTT
clone size: NA
V gene: TRBV29-1
J gene: TRBJ2-2
D gene: TRBD1